A single sample is the source of the 22 T cell receptor beta chains below, sequenced in a study of T cells in Graves' hyperthyroidism and ophthalmopathy. There were TCR beta CDR3 regions amplified from RNA transcripts. Using the HTBI primer set, a first-round RT-PCR was run on the TCR CDR3. TCRdb processed the multiplex PCR reads anew with MiXCR; each CDR3 protein has one entry. The data hold roughly 500,000 distinct CDR3 sequences, with 40% to 50% observed a single time. Material: peripheral blood or thyroid tissue (not recorded which). All receptors derive from an adult woman with Graves' disease, either hyperthyroidism or ophthalmopathy (not recorded which).

The rearrangement links TRBV10-2 to TRBJ2-7; maybe TRBD2 (5 bases). CDR1 is WSHSY, CDR2 SAAADI, per germline. Trimming cost V 2 bases and J 0 bases, with 5 bases left between them. This CDR3 region has 13 residues. In DNA, the CDR3 is TGCGCCAGCAGTGAGGGGAGCTCCTACGAGCAGTACTTC. Its protein is CASSEGSSYEQYF.

The chain couples TRBV19 to TRBJ2-7; 8 bases map to TRBD1. The CDR3 has 14 residues. Trimming at V came to 11 bases and at J to 1 base, leaving 10 bases not matched to a gene. Per the germline V gene, CDR1 is LNHDA and CDR2 is SQIVND (reference sequence). The CDR3 protein is CAAGGQGPSYEQYF. The CDR3 nucleotides are TGTGCCGCCGGCGGACAGGGCCCTTCCTACGAGCAGTACTTC.

For this clonotype: Here the CDR3 omits its conserved ending phenylalanine or tryptophan, so a read error is the likely source. The limits of the CDR3 on the DNA are not certain, so only TCRdb's listed CDR3 is given. This chain joins TRBV19 and TRBJ1-6. A total of 9 residues make up the CDR3, ends included. The V gene's germline CDR1 is LNHDA and CDR2 SQIVND (reference sequence). This chain's CDR3 is CASSIGRYS.

This clonotype was detected only a few times. For the CDR3, the DNA is TGTGCCAGCAAGACAGGTGCTGGAAACACCATATATTTT. Amino acid sequence: CASKTGAGNTIYF. This chain links TRBV2 with TRBJ1-3; tentative D call: TRBD1 (6 bases). V shed 7 bases and J shed 2 bases, with 9 bases lying between them. Germline V lookup: CDR1 SNHLY, CDR2 FYNNEI. The CDR3 spans 13 residues.

There are many counts of this clonotype. The chain couples TRBV7-9 to TRBJ1-2; 7 bases line up with TRBD1. Trimming removed 5 bases from V and 8 bases from J; junction bases left unmatched: 14. The CDR3 spans 15 residues. CDR1 and CDR2 from the germline V gene are SEHNR and FQNEAQ (reference sequence). CDR3 protein: CASSLSQGRVRGYTF. The CDR3 DNA reads as TGTGCCAGCAGCCTCTCACAGGGGAGGGTGAGAGGCTACACCTTC. The full variable domain, in which reference TRBV7-9 and TRBJ1-2 provide the parts outside the CDR3, is DTGVSQNPRHKITKRGQNVTFRCDPISEHNRLYWYRQTLGQGPEFLTYFQNEAQLEKSRLLSDRFSAERPKGSFSTLEIQRTEQGDSAMYLCASSLSQGRVRGYTFGSGTRLTVV.

This clonotype occurred a few times. This chain uses TRBV19 with TRBJ2-6; D ambiguous. Germline CDR1 and CDR2: LNHDA and SQIVND (reference sequence). The CDR3 length is 15 residues. V shed 8 bases and J shed 0 bases, with 11 bases lying between them. This CDR3 is CASLLLGSGANVLTF. The CDR3 region has the DNA TGTGCCAGTCTACTCCTAGGCTCTGGGGCCAACGTCCTGACTTTC.

This clonotype was seen more than once but under ten times. This chain joins TRBV6-1 and TRBJ2-5, with TRBD1 matching over 9 bases. V lost 4 bases, J lost 0 bases, and 6 bases stayed unmatched. The CDR3 sequence is 16 residues long. Germline CDR1 reads MNHNS; CDR2 reads SASEGT. CDR3 DNA sequence: TGTGCCAGCAGTGCCAAGACAGGGGGATACCAAGAGACCCAGTACTTC. This translates into CASSAKTGGYQETQYF.

V usage is TRBV29-1 and J usage is TRBJ2-7; TRBD1 matches 7 bases. CDR1 SQVTM and CDR2 ANQGSEA come from the germline V gene. V shed 4 bases, J shed 4 bases, and the junction held 7 bases outside the gene matches. The CDR3 sequence is 13 residues long. CDR3 amino acids: CSVVRDSTYEQYF. The CDR3 bases are TGCAGCGTTGTCCGGGACAGCACATACGAGCAGTACTTC.

This clonotype was detected only a few times. The chain has TRBV7-6 and TRBJ1-2; D is uncertain. CDR3 length equals 15 residues. Trimming cost V 6 bases and J 8 bases, with 22 bases left between them. Germline V gene data show CDR1 as SGHVS and CDR2 as FNYEAQ. The CDR3 here is CASSLSYTRLEGYTF. The CDR3 nucleotides read TGTGCCAGCAGTTTATCGTATACCAGGCTGGAAGGCTACACCTTC.

The genes are TRBV20-1 and TRBJ2-5; D unresolved. This CDR3 has 15 residues. The V end lost 6 bases, the J end lost 1 base, and 18 bases lay between the germline ends. CDR1 is DFQATT, CDR2 SNEGSKA, per germline (reference sequence). The CDR3 here is CSAGPIAAFQETQYF. CDR3 DNA: TGCAGTGCCGGGCCGATAGCAGCTTTCCAAGAGACCCAGTACTTC.

This clonotype was picked up many times. J is TRBJ1-5 and V is TRBV20-1, with D possibly matching TRBD1 (5 bases). Germline V CDR1 and CDR2: DFQATT, SNEGSKA (reference sequence). The CDR3 has 12 amino acids. Trimming pared 4 bases from V and 7 bases from J, leaving 11 bases between. The CDR3 is CSATSGSQPQHF. In DNA form, the CDR3 reads TGCAGTGCTACCTCAGGGAGCCAGCCCCAGCATTTT.

This clonotype came up a few times. One junction end disagrees with the germline gene, perhaps due to a read error. The V and J genes are TRBV3-1 and TRBJ1-1; D not resolved. Germline loops: CDR1 LGHDT, CDR2 YNNKEL (reference sequence). This CDR3 has 13 amino acids. The DNA for the CDR3 is TGTGCCACCAGCCCTGGGTCCGGGACTGAAGCTTTCTTT. This translates into CATSPGSGTEAFF.

The chain employs TRBV19 and TRBJ1-2; D perhaps matches TRBD1 (5 bases). Germline V CDR1 and CDR2: LNHDA, SQIVND (reference sequence). This CDR3 comprises 12 residues. V was cut by 9 bases and J by 7 bases, with 15 bases left in between. The DNA for the CDR3 is TGTGCCAGCACCGGGACGGGGCCTGGCTACACCTTC. Protein sequence: CASTGTGPGYTF.

The sample holds many counts of this clonotype. V is TRBV5-1 and J is TRBJ2-2; 10 positions match TRBD1. The trim removed 4 bases at V and 5 bases at J, leaving 2 bases unmatched. CDR1 is SGHRS and CDR2 is YFSETQ in the germline V gene. The CDR3 runs 14 residues. CDR3 in amino acids: CASSRGQGTGELFF. In DNA, the CDR3 is TGCGCCAGCAGCCGGGGACAGGGGACCGGGGAGCTGTTTTTT.

The sample holds many counts of this clonotype. The chain uses TRBV4-1 and TRBJ1-2, with D perhaps TRBD1 (6 bases). CDR3 length: 14 amino acids. Trimming took off 2 bases at V and 7 bases at J, with 14 bases between the two ends. Germline V gives CDR1 MGHRA, CDR2 YSYEKL. The CDR3 DNA reads TGCGCCAGCAGCCAATGGGGGGGGCCCTCTGGCTACACCTTC. Amino acid sequence: CASSQWGGPSGYTF.

This rearrangement joins TRBV11-2 to TRBJ1-2; TRBD1 might be the D (5 bases). With 7 bases removed from V and 12 bases from J, the gap between germline ends came to 21 bases. The CDR3 covers 13 residues. Per germline, CDR1 SGHAT and CDR2 FQNNGV. The CDR3 DNA reads TGTGCCAGCACCCCAGACAGAAGGTCTGGAAACACCTTC. Amino acids: CASTPDRRSGNTF.

About this clonotype itself: Germline is not matched at one junction end, which may reflect a read error. This sequence joins TRBV5-1 and TRBJ2-7, with D possibly being TRBD1 (6 bases). The CDR3 extends over 14 amino acids. Per the germline V gene, CDR1 is SGHRS and CDR2 is YFSETQ. DNA for the CDR3: TGTGCCAGCAGTGATAGGGACACCTCCTACGAGCAGTACTTC. This sequence encodes CASSDRDTSYEQYF.

This clonotype has ten or more counts. The V and J genes are TRBV15 and TRBJ2-7; the D is unclear. V was trimmed by 7 bases and J by 2 bases, leaving 12 bases between them. Germline CDR1 LNHNV, CDR2 YYDKDF (reference sequence). The CDR3 runs 13 residues. Written as DNA, the CDR3 is TGTGCCACCAATCGAGCAAACACCTACGAGCAGTACTTC. Translated: CATNRANTYEQYF.

The rearrangement joins TRBV2 to TRBJ2-5, with TRBD1 identical over 7 bases. The CDR3 consists of 12 residues. The germline V gene encodes CDR1 SNHLY and CDR2 FYNNEI. Losses at the gene ends were 7 bases for V and 5 bases for J; bases not matched to a gene: 4. In DNA form, the CDR3 reads TGTGCCAGCACCCTGGACAGGGAGACCCAGTACTTC. It is translated as CASTLDRETQYF.

Remarks on this clonotype: One end of the junction fails to match germline, which may point to a read error. The chain carries TRBV20-1 and TRBJ1-1; 7 bases are a match to TRBD1. CDR3 length: 13 residues. Germline V gene lookup returns CDR1 DFQATT and CDR2 SNEGSKA (reference sequence). Here the CDR3 DNA reads TGCAGTGCTAGAGGAAATACAGGGGCTGAAACTTTCTTT. Translating gives CSARGNTGAETFF.

This clonotype has a count of ten or more. V gene TRBV6-2 or TRBV6-3 combines with J gene TRBJ2-6, with D hard to call. The germline V gene has CDR1 MNHEY and CDR2 SVGEGT. This CDR3 is 15 amino acids long. V was trimmed by 5 bases and J by 4 bases, leaving 12 bases between them. Here the CDR3 reads CASSTGPAGANVLTF. The CDR3 coding sequence is TGTGCCAGCAGTACCGGGCCAGCAGGGGCCAACGTCCTGACTTTC.

This clonotype has only a few counts. This chain links TRBV29-1 with TRBJ2-7, with 7 nucleotides matching TRBD1. The V gene end was trimmed by 6 bases and the J gene end by 3 bases; junction bases not matched to a gene: 8. Germline loops: CDR1 SQVTM, CDR2 ANQGSEA. The CDR3 length is 13 residues. This chain's CDR3 is CSVGRDRVYEQYF. The CDR3 bases are TGCAGCGTCGGACGGGACAGAGTCTACGAGCAGTACTTC.